These 21 T cell receptor beta chains originate from one sample sequenced in a study of T cell clonality in common variable immunodeficiency. Profiling relied on immunoSEQ multiplex PCR, and the TCRdb table lists in-frame clones only, not all of them. The sample is made up of roughly 79,000 clones, none counted only once. Sequencing was carried out using peripheral blood mononuclear cells. Receptors were obtained from a person aged 18-70 years in good health.

Ten or more counts support this clone. The sequence runs out 3 residues before the end of the CDR3; the remainder is reconstructed from the germline J gene. This sequence joins TRBV2 and TRBJ1-2; 8 bases map to TRBD1. The CDR3 consists of 16 residues. The V gene's germline CDR1 is SNHLY and CDR2 FYNNEI. The junction had 13 bases not matched to a gene; V was cut back by 5 bases and J by 5 bases. The sequenced part of the CDR3 DNA is TGTGCCAGCAGTCCCGGGACAGGTTCTATAGGGTATGGC. It is translated as CASSPGTGSIGYG. The CDR3 as a whole reads CASSPGTGSIGYGYTF. The whole variable domain, remainder taken from reference TRBV2 and TRBJ1-2, is EPEVTQTPSHQVTQMGQEVILRCVPISNHLYFYWYRQILGQKVEFLVSFYNNEISEKSEIFDDQFSVERPDGSNFTLKIRSTKLEDSAMYFCASSPGTGSIGYGYTFGSGTRLTVV.

There are many counts of this clone. The read is 3 residues too short to cover the CDR3 end, so that end is filled in from the germline J gene. V is TRBV4-1 and J is TRBJ2-1; D uncertain. Germline V gene lookup returns CDR1 MGHRA and CDR2 YSYEKL. The germline V and J ends were trimmed by 3 bases and 2 bases, with 14 bases remaining between them. This CDR3 has 16 amino acids. The sequenced CDR3 bases are TGCGCCAGCAGCCAGGTCGACTTGATAACCTACAATGAG. Translated: CASSQVDLITYNE. The CDR3, in full, reads CASSQVDLITYNEQFF.

The table lists this clone with many counts. The sequenced fragment ends 3 residues before the CDR3 boundary, so the rest is inferred from the germline J gene. V usage is TRBV19 and J usage is TRBJ1-5; D uncertain. This CDR3 spans 14 amino acids. Germline V gene data show CDR1 as LNHDA and CDR2 as SQIVND (reference sequence). Trimming took off 5 bases at V and 4 bases at J, with 12 bases between the two ends. The CDR3 protein is CASSSGLENQPQHF. Partial CDR3 DNA: TGTGCCAGTAGTTCCGGACTCGAAAATCAGCCC.

In its sample, this clone was seen many times. The read finishes 3 residues shy of the CDR3 end, and the germline J gene is used to complete it. V is TRBV20-1 and J is TRBJ2-3; D gene uncertain. The CDR3 is 14 residues long. Germline V CDR1 and CDR2: DFQATT, SNEGSKA (reference sequence). V lost 0 bases and J 2 bases, leaving 9 bases between the germline ends. CDR3 DNA, as far as it was read: TGCAGTGCTAGAGATCCTAGAAACACAGATACG. This translates into CSARDPRNTDT. The CDR3 as a whole reads CSARDPRNTDTQYF.

Ten or more counts support this clone. The read falls 3 residues short of the CDR3 end, and the missing part is taken from the germline J gene. J is TRBJ2-7 and V is TRBV20-1; the D gene is possibly TRBD1 (5 bases). Germline CDR1 DFQATT, CDR2 SNEGSKA (reference sequence). With 3 bases removed from V and 2 bases from J, the gap between germline ends came to 11 bases. The CDR3 contains 13 residues. Partial CDR3 DNA: TGCAGTGCTAGCTCAGGGATTGCCTACGAG. Its protein product is CSASSGIAYE. The entire CDR3 reads CSASSGIAYEQYF.

This clone was seen many times. The read ends 3 residues early relative to the CDR3; the germline J gene fills the gap. The gene calls are TRBV20-1 and TRBJ1-2; D is perhaps TRBD1 (5 bases). The CDR3 consists of 14 residues. The V gene lost 0 bases and the J gene lost 6 bases, with 14 bases spanning the gap. Germline CDR1 and CDR2: DFQATT and SNEGSKA (reference sequence). This CDR3 is CSARDMRGRDGYTF. CDR3 bases read: TGCAGTGCTAGAGATATGAGGGGTAGGGATGGC.

This clone was counted many times. The read falls 3 residues short of the CDR3 end, and the missing part is taken from the germline J gene. The V call is TRBV20-1, the J call TRBJ1-1; 8 nucleotides match TRBD1. With 0 bases clipped from V and 0 bases from J, the junction kept 0 bases outside the gene matches. The CDR3 is 14 amino acids. Germline V gene sequence: CDR1 DFQATT, CDR2 SNEGSKA (reference sequence). The chain's CDR3 is CSAREGQVNTEAFF. CDR3 DNA (partial): TGCAGTGCTAGAGAGGGACAGGTGAACACTGAA.

This clone was recorded many times. The CDR3 is cut off 3 residues early in the read; its end comes from the germline J gene. The chain recombines TRBV29-1 with TRBJ2-4; D unresolved. Germline CDR1 reads SQVTM; CDR2 reads ANQGSEA. The CDR3 loop spans 14 amino acids. V shed 5 bases and J shed 2 bases, with 13 bases lying between them. Partial CDR3 DNA: TGCAGCGTTAAGTCAACTATCACCAAAAACATT. Translated: CSVKSTITKNI. From start to end, the CDR3 is CSVKSTITKNIQYF.

This clone was seen repeatedly, ten times or more. Sequencing ends 3 residues short of the CDR3 end; the germline J gene provides the rest. The V and J genes are TRBV6-4 and TRBJ1-2; TRBD1 matches 7 bases. The CDR3 loop spans 13 amino acids. Germline V lookup: CDR1 MRHNA, CDR2 SNTAGT. Germline trimming cut 7 bases from V and 3 bases from J; bases unmatched to any gene: 5. The CDR3 bases that were read are TGTGCCAGCAATCGGGACAGAGACTATGGC. Translation: CASNRDRDYG. The entire CDR3 reads CASNRDRDYGYTF.

This clone was picked up many times. The read ends 3 residues early relative to the CDR3; the germline J gene fills the gap. This rearrangement joins TRBV19 to TRBJ1-6; tentative D call: TRBD1 (6 bases). The V gene's germline CDR1 is LNHDA and CDR2 SQIVND (reference sequence). The CDR3 sequence is 15 residues long. Trimming took off 3 bases at V and 10 bases at J, with 16 bases between the two ends. The CDR3: CASSMGHVLGSPLHF. The sequenced CDR3 bases are TGTGCCAGTAGTATGGGACATGTATTGGGATCACCC.

This clone was detected ten times or more. The read ends 3 residues early relative to the CDR3; the germline J gene fills the gap. V gene TRBV20-1 combines with J gene TRBJ2-3; D call uncertain. Trimming stripped 0 bases from V and 6 bases from J, with 10 bases between. CDR3 length equals 13 residues. Germline assignment: CDR1 DFQATT and CDR2 SNEGSKA (reference sequence). The CDR3 is CSARDFEPDTQYF. CDR3 DNA (partial): TGCAGTGCTAGAGATTTTGAGCCCGATACG.

This clone was detected many times. At one end, the junction sequence differs from germline, possibly due to a read error. The read ends 3 residues early relative to the CDR3; the germline J gene fills the gap. The chain couples TRBV4-2 to TRBJ2-3; maybe TRBD2 (6 bases). This CDR3 has 15 amino acids. Germline assignment: CDR1 LGHNA and CDR2 YNFKEQ. The covered CDR3 bases are TGCGCCAGCAGCCTTTCGGGGAGGCTGGCAGATACG. Translated, it gives CASSLSGRLADT. The CDR3 as a whole reads CASSLSGRLADTQYF.

Ten or more counts support this clone. Read coverage stops 3 residues before the CDR3 terminus; the germline J gene supplies the remainder. V and J are TRBV18 and TRBJ2-5; TRBD2 aligns across 9 bases. The length of the CDR3 is 14 residues. CDR1 and CDR2 (germline): KGHSH, LQKENI. Unmatched junction bases numbered 1, after V lost 4 bases and J lost 1 base. The CDR3 is CASSRSGSQETQYF. The covered CDR3 bases are TGTGCCAGCTCACGTAGCGGGAGCCAAGAGACC.

About this clone: The CDR3 is cut off 3 residues early in the read; its end comes from the germline J gene. The rearrangement links TRBV29-1 to TRBJ2-3; 9 bases are a match to TRBD2. Germline CDR1 reads SQVTM; CDR2 reads ANQGSEA. V gave up 4 bases and J gave up 4 bases; unmatched junction bases: 9. CDR3 length equals 15 residues. The DNA read from the CDR3 is TGCAGCGTTGCGTTCGCGGGAGGGCCCTCAGATACG. This codes for CSVAFAGGPSDT. The entire CDR3 protein is CSVAFAGGPSDTQYF.

This clone was observed at least ten times. Read sequence stops 3 residues before the CDR3 end, and the germline J gene provides the missing end. The chain is built from TRBV10-3 and TRBJ2-5; TRBD2 aligns across 9 bases. Looked up from germline, CDR1 is ENHRY and CDR2 is SYGVKD. This CDR3 spans 14 amino acids. J was trimmed by 3 bases and V by 7 bases; bases with no gene match: 6. Here the CDR3 reads CAITSGKIEETQYF. CDR3 bases read: TGTGCCATCACTAGCGGGAAAATCGAAGAGACC.

This clone appeared many times. The sequence runs out 3 residues before the end of the CDR3; the remainder is reconstructed from the germline J gene. The chain carries TRBV5-4 and TRBJ2-5, with a possible D match to TRBD2 (7 bases). From germline, CDR1 is SGHNT and CDR2 YYREEE (reference sequence). The CDR3 consists of 14 residues. V lost 3 bases to trimming and J lost 4 bases, with 13 bases between them. The CDR3 spells CASSSEGGGETQYF. The CDR3 DNA, read in part, is TGTGCCAGCAGCTCCGAGGGGGGGGGAGAGACC.

This clone was observed many times. The read stops 3 residues short of the end of the CDR3; the missing end is completed from the germline J gene. The V gene is TRBV7-9, the J gene TRBJ2-7; 10 nucleotides align to TRBD2. CDR3 size: 15 residues. V was pared by 0 bases and J by 6 bases, with 5 bases of the junction left unmatched. Germline V gene sequence: CDR1 SEHNR, CDR2 FQNEAQ (reference sequence). The CDR3 protein is CASSLAVGTSAEQYF. Incomplete CDR3 DNA: TGTGCCAGCAGCTTAGCGGTCGGGACTAGCGCCGAG. Full variable domain (missing parts from reference TRBV7-9 and TRBJ2-7): DTGVSQNPRHKITKRGQNVTFRCDPISEHNRLYWYRQTLGQGPEFLTYFQNEAQLEKSRLLSDRFSAERPKGSFSTLEIQRTEQGDSAMYLCASSLAVGTSAEQYFGPGTRLTVT.

This clone was detected many times. The read falls 3 residues short of the CDR3 end, and the missing part is taken from the germline J gene. The gene calls are TRBV6-2 or TRBV6-3 and TRBJ2-3, with D uncertain. The V gene's germline CDR1 is MNHEY and CDR2 SVGEGT. V was trimmed by 2 bases and J by 6 bases, leaving 6 bases between them. The CDR3 has 12 amino acids. The DNA read from the CDR3 is TGTGCCAGCAGTTACCCGGTGGATACG. It encodes CASSYPVDT. The full-length CDR3 reads as CASSYPVDTQYF.

This clone was counted many times. With the read ending 3 residues before the CDR3 end, the germline J gene is used to fill in that end. The chain combines TRBV6-1 with TRBJ2-7; D possibly corresponds to TRBD1 (6 bases). CDR1 and CDR2 from the germline V gene are MNHNS and SASEGT. V was shortened by 4 bases and J by 2 bases, with 12 bases between the two germline ends. The length of the CDR3 is 14 residues. This chain's CDR3 is CASSVDRGTYEQYF. The part of the CDR3 DNA that was read is TGTGCCAGCAGTGTGGACAGAGGGACCTACGAG.

Concerning this clone itself: Read sequence stops 3 residues before the CDR3 end, and the germline J gene provides the missing end. This chain joins TRBV20-1 and TRBJ2-7; a possible D gene is TRBD1 (5 bases). Between the trimmed V and J ends, which lost 0 bases and 0 bases, there was a span of 12 bases. There are 15 residues in the CDR3. The germline V gene encodes CDR1 DFQATT and CDR2 SNEGSKA (reference sequence). The part of the CDR3 DNA that was read is TGCAGTGCTAGAGACCAGGGTCATGGCTCCTACGAG. Protein sequence: CSARDQGHGSYE. The complete CDR3 protein is CSARDQGHGSYEQYF.

This clone was detected many times. The read gets to within 3 residues of the CDR3 end, and the germline J gene fills in the rest. The chain couples TRBV30 to TRBJ1-2; D is possibly TRBD1 (5 bases). V lost 0 bases and J lost 4, with 12 bases in between. The CDR3 covers 14 residues. Germline values: CDR1 GTSNPN, CDR2 SVGIG (reference sequence). The sequenced CDR3 bases are TGTGCCTGGAGTGTATTGGAGGACATCTATGGC. Protein: CAWSVLEDIYG. From start to end, the CDR3 is CAWSVLEDIYGYTF.